This is a list of T cell receptor beta chains from one sample in a study of CD8+CD57+ T cells in acquired aplastic anemia. TCRdb analysed the reads with MiXCR anew, one entry per CDR3 protein. The top ten hold roughly 1.3% of the sample, which has under 350,000 distinct CDR3 sequences, under 60% seen once. The sequencing sample was made of sorted CD4+, CD8+, or CD8+CD57+ T cells (not recorded which) from PBMCs. All receptors come from a human donor with aplastic anemia. Each CDR3 is given with its conserved first and last residue. D genes are given only for firm matches. Clone sizes are given selectively: once, few, many, or a class where the clone is expanded.

>TRBJ1-2|TRBV3-1|-|many
TGTGCCAGCAGCCCCACGGGGGGGGATGGCTACACCTTC
CASSPTGGDGYTF
>TRBJ2-2|TRBV7-6|-|few
TGTGCCAGCAGCCCCTGGGGCAGACCTAACACCGGGGAGCTGTTTTTT
CASSPWGRPNTGELFF
>TRBJ1-6|TRBV20-1|TRBD1|few
TGCAGTGCTTTTTTAGGGGGACAGGGTGATTCACCCCTCCACTTT
CSAFLGGQGDSPLHF
>TRBJ1-1|TRBV3-1|TRBD1|many
TGTGCCAGCAGCCCGACCGGGACAGCGTGGACTGAAGCTTTCTTT
CASSPTGTAWTEAFF
>TRBJ2-1|TRBV11-2|TRBD2|many
TGTGCCAGCAGCTTAGATGCCGGGAGGAACAATGAGCAGTTCTTC
CASSLDAGRNNEQFF
>TRBJ2-5|TRBV2|-|-
TGTGCCAGCAGTTCCCTATCGGACTATCAAGAGACCCAGTACTTC
CASSSLSDYQETQYF
>TRBJ2-1|TRBV7-9|-|many
TGTGCCAGCAGCTTACCGGGACCCGCCTCGCCGTTCTTC
CASSLPGPASPFF
>TRBJ2-3|TRBV10-3|-|few
TGTGCCATCAGTGCCGGAACGTTGGGAAATCAGGGGCAGTATTTT
CAISAGTLGNQGQYF
>TRBJ1-1|TRBV5-1|-|few
TGCGCCAGCAGCTTGTCGGGTGGGGACACTGAAGCTTTCTTT
CASSLSGGDTEAFF
>TRBJ2-7|TRBV4-1|-|-
TGCGCCAGCAGCCAAGTTCTGGGGCGGGACTCCTACGAGCAGTACTTC
CASSQVLGRDSYEQYF
>TRBJ1-2|TRBV7-9|-|once
TGTGCCAGCAGCTTAGCGGCAGGGGGCTACACCTTC
CASSLAAGGYTF
>TRBJ2-5|TRBV18|-|few
TGTGCCAGCTCACCAAACATTCTTTCCAATTCCCAAGAGACCCAGTACTTC
CASSPNILSNSQETQYF
>TRBJ2-2|TRBV19|TRBD2|many
TGTGCCAGTAGTATATCCAGCGGGAGACTGAACGGGGAGCTGTTTTTT
CASSISSGRLNGELFF
>TRBJ2-7|TRBV7-3|-|-
TGTGCCAGCAGCTTCACCCTAGTAAGGGAGGAGCAGTACTTC
CASSFTLVREEQYF
>TRBJ2-2|TRBV20-1|-|few
TGCAGTGCTAGAGATCATCGGGCCGGGACTTTCAACACCGGGGAGCTGTTTTTT
CSARDHRAGTFNTGELFF
>TRBJ2-1|TRBV18|-|many
TGTGCCAGCTCACCACGTAGTAGCGGCTCCTACAATGAGCAGTTCTTC
CASSPRSSGSYNEQFF
>TRBJ2-7|TRBV19|-|-
TGTGCCAGGGACAGTCCGCTCCGCGAGCAGTACTTC
CARDSPLREQYF
>TRBJ2-3|TRBV15|-|once
TGTGCCACCAGCTGGGGGAGGGGGATCGCAGATACGCAGTATTTT
CATSWGRGIADTQYF
>TRBJ1-5|TRBV19|TRBD1|-
TGTGCCAGTAGTATCGACAGGGATCAGCCCCAGCATTTT
CASSIDRDQPQHF
>TRBJ2-5|TRBV28|TRBD1|-
TGTGCCAGCAGTTTCCCCCGGGACAGGGGATACCAAGAGACCCAGTACTTC
CASSFPRDRGYQETQYF
>TRBJ2-1|TRBV20-1|TRBD2|-
TGCAGTGCTCCCTTTGGCGGGGGAAATGAGCAGTTCTTC
CSAPFGGGNEQFF
>TRBJ1-6|TRBV7-8|TRBD1|once
TGTGCCAGCGGACAGGGGACTTCACCCCTCCACTTT
CASGQGTSPLHF
>TRBJ2-7|TRBV7-9|-|-
TGTGCCAGCAGCCCAAAAACAGGGAGTGAGCAGTACTTC
CASSPKTGSEQYF
>TRBJ2-5|TRBV20-1|-|-
TGCAGTGCTAGAGATCCTAGAACAGGGCGCGTCGACGAGACCCAGTACTTC
CSARDPRTGRVDETQYF
>TRBJ1-3|TRBV12-3/TRBV12-4|-|many
TGTGCCAGCAGTTTAGCAGCGTCTGGAAACACCATATATTTT
CASSLAASGNTIYF
>TRBJ2-5|TRBV29-1|-|-
TGCAGCGTTGTAGCCCGGTATGGGACCCAGTACTTC
CSVVARYGTQYF
>TRBJ2-3|TRBV6-6|TRBD2|-
TGTGCCAGCAGTCAAGCGGGGATAACAGATACGCAGTATTTT
CASSQAGITDTQYF
>TRBJ2-2|TRBV29-1|-|-
TGCAGCGCCCAATCAGGGGTCGGGGAGCTGTTTTTT
CSAQSGVGELFF
>TRBJ1-6|TRBV2|-|few
TGTGCCAGCAGTGAATGGCAGGGCAATTCACCCCTCCACTTT
CASSEWQGNSPLHF
>TRBJ2-3|TRBV12-3/TRBV12-4|TRBD2|-
TGTGCCAGCAGAAGAGCGGGAGTATCCGATACGCAGTATTTT
CASRRAGVSDTQYF
>TRBJ1-4|TRBV6-1|TRBD1|-
TGTGCCAGCAGTACCGGGACAGAAAATGAAAAACTGTTTTTT
CASSTGTENEKLFF
>TRBJ2-5|TRBV7-2|-|many
TGTGCCAGCAGCAAGAGGGCCGGGGAGACCCAGTACTTC
CASSKRAGETQYF
>TRBJ1-1|TRBV2|-|few
TGTGCCAGCACCCGATCGAGGCAGGGCAACACTGAAGCTTTCTTT
CASTRSRQGNTEAFF
>TRBJ1-6|TRBV10-3|TRBD1|-
TGTGCCAGCAGCCCGAGACAGGGGGGTACCCAGAATTCACCCCTCCACTTT
CASSPRQGGTQNSPLHF
>TRBJ2-5|TRBV20-1|-|-
TGCAGTGCAAAGGGGCCCGCGGAGACCCAGTACTTC
CSAKGPAETQYF
>TRBJ1-1|TRBV19|-|-
TGTGCCAGTAGTTGGGAAGGGACCACTGAAGCTTTCTTT
CASSWEGTTEAFF
>TRBJ2-1|TRBV24-1|-|-
TGTGCCACCAGTGATTTGATAGGGGGTGGTGAGCAGTTCTTC
CATSDLIGGGEQFF
>TRBJ1-4|TRBV19|-|-
TGTGCCAGTAGTAGCAGCGGAACGAAGAATGATGAAAAACTGTTTTTT
CASSSSGTKNDEKLFF
>TRBJ1-5|TRBV19|-|-
TGTGCCAGTAGTGAGGGCCTATATAGCAATCAGCCCCAGCATTTT
CASSEGLYSNQPQHF
>TRBJ1-1|TRBV18|TRBD1|few
TGTGCCAGCTACACCCGACAGGGAGAACACACTGAAGCTTTCTTT
CASYTRQGEHTEAFF
>TRBJ2-3|TRBV7-2|-|-
TGTGCCAGCAGCGGAACGGGACTCCAGAACGCAGATACGCAGTATTTT
CASSGTGLQNADTQYF
>TRBJ2-7|TRBV20-1|-|-
TGCAGTGCTAGAGTCGCGGGTACTACCTACGAGCAGTACTTC
CSARVAGTTYEQYF
>TRBJ2-3|TRBV3-1|-|many
TGTGCCAGCAGCCAGACAGATACGCAGTATTTT
CASSQTDTQYF
>TRBJ1-1|TRBV6-4|TRBD1|-
TGTGCCAGCAGTGACTCGGGACAGGGGGGAACTGAAGCTTTCTTT
CASSDSGQGGTEAFF
>TRBJ2-3|TRBV2|-|many
TGTGCCAGCAGAGCTCAGGGGAATACGCAGTATTTT
CASRAQGNTQYF
>TRBJ1-2|TRBV6-1|-|-
TGTGCCAGCAGTGAGGGGGGTACAGACATCTATGGCTACACCTTC
CASSEGGTDIYGYTF
>TRBJ1-5|TRBV6-1|-|many
TGTGCCAGCAGTCGAAACAGGGATACGGATCAGCCCCAGCATTTT
CASSRNRDTDQPQHF
>TRBJ2-3|TRBV7-2|TRBD1|many
TGTGCCAGCAGCTTAGAAGGGACAGCACCCACAGATACGCAGTATTTT
CASSLEGTAPTDTQYF
>TRBJ1-6|TRBV2|-|-
TGTGCCAGCAGTCAGCGCAGGGTGCCGAGTTCACCCCTCCACTTT
CASSQRRVPSSPLHF
>TRBJ1-6|TRBV2|TRBD1|many
TGTGCCAGCAGTGGAGGCCAGGGGGCAAATAATTCACCCCTCCACTTT
CASSGGQGANNSPLHF
>TRBJ1-1|TRBV7-9|TRBD1|few
TGTGCCAGCAGCTCGGGACAGGAGAACACTGAAGCTTTCTTT
CASSSGQENTEAFF
>TRBJ1-4|TRBV9|-|-
TGTGCCAGCAGCAGGGTTAATGAAAAACTGTTTTTT
CASSRVNEKLFF
>TRBJ2-1|TRBV10-2|-|-
TGCGCCAGCAGTGAGTCAGGGGGTACCTACAATGAGCAGTTCTTC
CASSESGGTYNEQFF
>TRBJ1-2|TRBV20-1|-|-
TGCAGTGCCGCCGGGACGGGCTATGGCTACACCTTC
CSAAGTGYGYTF
>TRBJ2-2|TRBV7-8|TRBD2|-
TGTGCCAGCAGCTTCGGTACCGGACTAGCGCAGGTAAACAACCCTTGTCGTCCCGGGGAGCTGTTTTTT
CASSFGTGLAQVNNPCRPGELFF